Below are 30 T cell receptor beta chains sequenced from a single sample in a study of neurological immune-mediated disorders. TCRdb itself ran the 5' RACE reads through MiXCR, one entry per CDR3 protein. The data hold about 22,000 distinct CDR3 sequences, with roughly a sixth observed a single time. What was sequenced was CD8+ T cells from blood. Source of these receptors: a woman younger than 35 with multiple sclerosis.

This clonotype was counted ten times or more. The chain combines TRBV20-1 with TRBJ2-2; D possibly corresponds to TRBD1 (6 bases). The germline gives CDR1 DFQATT, CDR2 SNEGSKA (reference sequence). Trimming cost V 2 bases and J 3 bases, with 16 bases left between them. This CDR3 spans 16 amino acids. Here the CDR3 reads CSARSGLQGDTGELFF. In DNA form, the CDR3 reads TGCAGTGCTAGATCGGGCTTACAGGGTGACACCGGGGAGCTGTTTTTT.

The sample holds many counts of this clonotype. The rearrangement uses TRBV7-6 and TRBJ1-1; a possible D gene is TRBD1 (5 bases). Trimming removed 2 bases at V and 2 bases at J, with 12 bases between. This CDR3 comprises 15 residues. The germline V gene has CDR1 SGHVS and CDR2 FNYEAQ. Here the CDR3 DNA reads TGTGCCAGCAGCTTACGGGGCCCGGGAAACACTGAAGCTTTCTTT. As protein: CASSLRGPGNTEAFF.

This clonotype occurred many times. This chain uses TRBV15 with TRBJ2-2, with unresolved D. Trimming took 0 bases from V and 0 from J, leaving 11 bases between them. CDR3 length: 17 residues. The germline gives CDR1 LNHNV, CDR2 YYDKDF (reference sequence). The DNA for the CDR3 is TGTGCCACCAGCAGAGATTATGGCTCATCGAACACCGGGGAGCTGTTTTTT. Protein: CATSRDYGSSNTGELFF.

This clonotype was observed many times. Relative to the germline gene, one junction end is altered; a read error may explain this. The rearrangement uses TRBV3-1 and TRBJ2-1, with 8 bases fitting TRBD1. Germline V CDR1 and CDR2: LGHDT, YNNKEL (reference sequence). This CDR3 has 13 residues. CDR3 nucleotides: TGTGCCAGCAGCCAAGATAGAGGACAGGGTCCGGTCTTC. Encoded protein: CASSQDRGQGPVF.

This rearrangement joins TRBV20-1 to TRBJ1-1, with D hard to call. V lost 5 bases, J lost 5 bases, and 6 bases lay in between. Germline CDR1 and CDR2: DFQATT and SNEGSKA (reference sequence). There are 10 residues in the CDR3. For the CDR3, the DNA is TGCAGTGCTGAGTATACTGAAGCTTTCTTT. Amino acids: CSAEYTEAFF.

This clonotype came up many times. CDR3 sequence (DNA): TGTGCCAGCACCGCACCGGGACTCTCCTACGAGCAGTACTTC. It yields the protein CASTAPGLSYEQYF. The rearrangement uses TRBV6-6 and TRBJ2-7; TRBD2 is a possible D gene (6 bases). V lost 7 bases and J 0 bases, leaving 13 bases between the germline ends. This CDR3 has 14 amino acids. CDR1 and CDR2 (germline): MNHNY, SVGAGI (reference sequence).

A few counts support this clonotype. The chain is built from TRBV4-3 and TRBJ2-1, with 7 bases identical to TRBD2. J gave up 6 bases and V 0 bases, and 11 bases lay outside the gene matches. Germline loops: CDR1 LGHNA, CDR2 YSLEER. The CDR3 extends over 17 amino acids. Written as DNA, the CDR3 is TGCGCCAGCAGCCAAGATTTTAAAGGGAGGGCTTTCAATGAGCAGTTCTTC. This codes for CASSQDFKGRAFNEQFF.

This clonotype was detected many times. The chain is built from TRBV20-1 and TRBJ2-1; 7 nucleotides agree with TRBD1. In germline, CDR1 is DFQATT, CDR2 SNEGSKA (reference sequence). The CDR3 sequence is 12 residues long. J gave up 7 bases and V 2 bases, and 2 bases lay outside the gene matches. CDR3 residues: CSARTRGNEQFF. In nucleotides, the CDR3 is TGCAGTGCTAGAACCAGGGGGAATGAGCAGTTCTTC.

Many counts were recorded for this clonotype. The chain links TRBV15 to TRBJ2-7; the D is unclear. Trimming cost V 0 bases and J 2 bases, with 11 bases left between them. This CDR3 is built from 15 residues. From germline, CDR1 is LNHNV and CDR2 YYDKDF (reference sequence). CDR3 DNA sequence: TGTGCCACCAGCAGAGAAAGTACTGACGCCTACGAGCAGTACGTC. Residues: CATSRESTDAYEQYV.

The chain carries TRBV5-6 and TRBJ2-1; perhaps TRBD2 as D (6 bases). The CDR3 is 13 amino acids. V was trimmed by 0 bases and J by 10 bases, leaving 11 bases between them. Germline V lookup: CDR1 SGHDT, CDR2 YYEEEE. The CDR3 loop is CASSLATGGEQFF. The CDR3 DNA sequence: TGTGCCAGCAGCTTGGCTACAGGAGGGGAGCAGTTCTTC.

This clonotype is categorized as medium-sized. The CDR3 DNA is TGTGCCAGCAGTTTCCGGCCGAACACCGGGGAGCTGTTTTTT. This sequence encodes CASSFRPNTGELFF. V gene TRBV28 combines with J gene TRBJ2-2, with D unclear. Trimming removed 3 bases from V and 0 bases from J, with 5 bases in between. Germline CDR1 reads MDHEN; CDR2 reads SYDVKM. The CDR3 totals 14 residues.

This clonotype has at least ten counts. This chain uses TRBV10-3 with TRBJ2-2; D uncertain. This CDR3 is 14 amino acids long. The V and J ends lost 3 bases and 6 bases respectively, with 11 bases between them. Germline loops: CDR1 ENHRY, CDR2 SYGVKD. CDR3 residues: CAISEKRAAGELFF. The CDR3 region has the DNA TGTGCCATCAGTGAAAAACGGGCGGCCGGGGAGCTGTTTTTT.

This clonotype was seen ten or more times. V is TRBV19 and J is TRBJ1-2, with D perhaps TRBD1 (6 bases). The CDR3 contains 12 residues. V lost 8 bases, J lost 5 bases, and 12 bases lay in between. Germline CDR1 is LNHDA and CDR2 is SQIVND (reference sequence). The DNA for the CDR3 is TGTGCCAGTCAACTGGGGGCTTATGGCTACACCTTC. Amino acid sequence: CASQLGAYGYTF.

This clonotype was seen many times. This chain uses TRBV29-1 with TRBJ2-1, with TRBD1 identical over 10 bases. V was clipped by 1 base and J by 3 bases; unmatched bases: 9. CDR1 is SQVTM, CDR2 ANQGSEA, per germline. The CDR3 is made up of 17 amino acids. The CDR3 DNA sequence: TGCAGCGTTGAAGGGGGCAGGACAGGGGGAGACTACAATGAGCAGTTCTTC. This encodes CSVEGGRTGGDYNEQFF.

V and J are TRBV5-1 and TRBJ1-6, with TRBD1 matching 10 bases. Germline V CDR1 and CDR2: SGHRS, YFSETQ. J gave up 8 bases and V 3 bases, and 5 bases lay outside the gene matches. There are 15 residues in the CDR3. CDR3 DNA sequence: TGCGCCAGCAGCTCCAGGACAGGGGGGGATTCACCCCTCCACTTT. Amino acid sequence: CASSSRTGGDSPLHF.

The V and J genes are TRBV5-1 and TRBJ1-3; D not certain. Germline-derived CDR1 and CDR2 are SGHRS and YFSETQ. Trimming left V 6 bases short and J 0 bases short, with 7 bases between. This CDR3 spans 13 amino acids. For the CDR3, the DNA is TGCGCCAGCAAGGATGGCTCTGGAAACACCATATATTTT. It is translated as CASKDGSGNTIYF.

This clonotype occurred many times. The chain combines TRBV27 with TRBJ2-6; D unresolved. Per germline, CDR1 MNHEY and CDR2 SMNVEV (reference sequence). The CDR3 contains 15 residues. V was cut by 3 bases and J by 0 bases, with 6 bases left in between. Here the CDR3 reads CASSLSYSGANVLTF. The CDR3 region has the DNA TGTGCCAGCAGTTTGTCCTACTCTGGGGCCAACGTCCTGACTTTC.

This clonotype was observed at least ten times. This chain links TRBV29-1 with TRBJ1-2, with D possibly being TRBD1 (5 bases). The CDR3 is 12 residues long. CDR1 is SQVTM and CDR2 is ANQGSEA in the germline V gene. Trimming shortened V by 4 bases and J by 8 bases, and 14 bases separated the two germline ends. This CDR3 reads CSVAVRVGGYTF. The CDR3, as DNA: TGCAGCGTTGCGGTCAGGGTTGGCGGCTACACCTTC.

There are many counts of this clonotype. This sequence joins TRBV19 and TRBJ1-1; 7 nucleotides line up with TRBD1. Germline loops: CDR1 LNHDA, CDR2 SQIVND (reference sequence). The trim removed 10 bases at V and 2 bases at J, leaving 7 bases unmatched. The CDR3 spans 13 residues. The CDR3 loop is CATDQGVNTEAFF. The CDR3 DNA is TGTGCCACAGATCAGGGGGTCAACACTGAAGCTTTCTTT.

This clonotype was seen ten or more times. The chain couples TRBV9 to TRBJ2-2; no clear D gene. The germline V and J ends were trimmed by 2 bases and 4 bases, with 12 bases remaining between them. CDR1 is SGDLS and CDR2 is YYNGEE in the germline V gene. The CDR3 is made up of 15 amino acids. DNA of the CDR3: TGTGCCAGCAGCGTCCATATACAAGGCACCGGGGAGCTGTTTTTT. Residues: CASSVHIQGTGELFF.

This clonotype appeared many times. The gene calls are TRBV5-5 and TRBJ2-6; the D is unclear. V lost 4 bases, J lost 4 bases, and 21 bases lay in between. The CDR3 contains 18 residues. The germline V gene encodes CDR1 SGHKS and CDR2 YYEKEE (reference sequence). In DNA, the CDR3 is TGTGCCAGCAGCCTCGGACGGAGCCGGTTTTTAGGGGCCAACGTCCTGACTTTC. The encoded protein is CASSLGRSRFLGANVLTF. Supplemented by reference TRBV5-5 and TRBJ2-6, the full variable domain reads DAGVTQSPTHLIKTRGQQVTLRCSPISGHKSVSWYQQVLGQGPQFIFQYYEKEERGRGNFPDRFSARQFPNYSSELNVNALLLGDSALYLCASSLGRSRFLGANVLTFGAGSRLTVL.

There are many counts of this clonotype. The J gene is TRBJ2-1, the V gene TRBV4-3; no clear D gene. CDR3 size: 16 residues. V lost 0 bases and J 0 bases, leaving 9 bases between the germline ends. Looked up from germline, CDR1 is LGHNA and CDR2 is YSLEER. The CDR3 reads CASSQDQISSYNEQFF. The CDR3 nucleotides read TGCGCCAGCAGCCAAGATCAAATTAGCTCCTACAATGAGCAGTTCTTC.

V is TRBV4-2 and J is TRBJ2-1, with D uncertain. The CDR3 spans 13 residues. Germline V gene sequence: CDR1 LGHNA, CDR2 YNFKEQ. Trimming stripped 1 base from V and 6 bases from J, with 7 bases between. The CDR3 DNA reads TGTGCCAGCAGCCAAGGGAGTTTCAATGAGCAGTTCTTC. It codes for CASSQGSFNEQFF.

This clonotype was seen at least ten times. V is TRBV4-3 and J is TRBJ1-1, with D perhaps matching TRBD1 (5 bases). CDR3 length: 15 amino acids. The germline CDR1 and CDR2 sequences are LGHNA and YSLEER. V was shortened by 1 base and J by 1 base, with 10 bases between the two germline ends. The CDR3 bases are TGCGCCAGCAGCCAAGGGGGACCCGCGAACACTGAAGCTTTCTTT. Translated: CASSQGGPANTEAFF.

This clonotype was found many times. The rearrangement uses TRBV5-5 and TRBJ2-1; TRBD1 aligns across 8 bases. After removal of 4 bases from V and 3 bases from J, the junction contained 6 bases not matched to a gene. The CDR3 is made up of 15 amino acids. Germline V lookup: CDR1 SGHKS, CDR2 YYEKEE (reference sequence). CDR3 coding DNA: TGTGCCAGCAGCATCACAGGGGGTAACTACAATGAGCAGTTCTTC. Amino acid sequence: CASSITGGNYNEQFF. The variable domain in full, completed from reference TRBV5-5 and TRBJ2-1, reads DAGVTQSPTHLIKTRGQQVTLRCSPISGHKSVSWYQQVLGQGPQFIFQYYEKEERGRGNFPDRFSARQFPNYSSELNVNALLLGDSALYLCASSITGGNYNEQFFGPGTRLTVL.

This chain joins TRBV5-1 and TRBJ2-5; TRBD2 might be the D (5 bases). V was cut by 5 bases and J by 5 bases, with 13 bases left in between. The CDR3 spans 13 residues. CDR1 SGHRS and CDR2 YFSETQ come from the germline V gene. This chain's CDR3 is CASSTLGKETQYF. The CDR3 DNA sequence: TGCGCCAGCAGTACCCTCGGGAAGGAGACCCAGTACTTC.

The rearrangement uses TRBV29-1 and TRBJ1-1; 7 nucleotides align to TRBD1. The CDR3 is made up of 11 amino acids. The germline gives CDR1 SQVTM, CDR2 ANQGSEA. V shed 8 bases, J shed 5 bases, and the junction held 5 bases outside the gene matches. CDR3 sequence reads: CSSSTGTEAFF. The CDR3 nucleotides read TGCAGCAGTTCGACAGGGACTGAAGCTTTCTTT.

This clonotype came up many times. The chain is built from TRBV5-1 and TRBJ2-2; no clear D gene. The V gene's germline CDR1 is SGHRS and CDR2 YFSETQ. Trimming pared 0 bases from V and 5 bases from J, leaving 11 bases between. This CDR3 region has 15 residues. The CDR3 spells CASSLVSFGTGELFF. Here the CDR3 DNA reads TGCGCCAGCAGCTTGGTCTCATTCGGAACCGGGGAGCTGTTTTTT. The full variable domain, in which reference TRBV5-1 and TRBJ2-2 provide the parts outside the CDR3, is KAGVTQTPRYLIKTRGQQVTLSCSPISGHRSVSWYQQTPGQGLQFLFEYFSETQRNKGNFPGRFSGRQFSNSRSEMNVSTLELGDSALYLCASSLVSFGTGELFFGEGSRLTVL.

This clonotype was observed many times. J is TRBJ1-5 and V is TRBV4-3; 7 bases line up with TRBD1. The CDR3 contains 16 residues. V lost 1 base, J lost 4 bases, and 7 bases stayed unmatched. In germline, CDR1 is LGHNA, CDR2 YSLEER. The CDR3 DNA follows: TGCGCCAGCAGCCAAGGTATCGACAGGGAAAATCAGCCCCAGCATTTT. This translates into CASSQGIDRENQPQHF.

This clonotype was counted many times. The rearrangement joins TRBV20-1 to TRBJ1-2; 8 nucleotides match TRBD1. After removal of 3 bases from V and 6 bases from J, the junction contained 21 bases not matched to a gene. Germline lookup yields CDR1 DFQATT and CDR2 SNEGSKA (reference sequence). This CDR3 spans 18 amino acids. CDR3 in DNA: TGCAGTGCTAGGCCGTACGCCAGGGGGCCGGCGATTCCAGATGGCTACACCTTC. Translation gives CSARPYARGPAIPDGYTF.